The T cell receptor beta chain described here comes from a study of post-analysis software for immune sequencing data. The authors incorporated unique molecular identifiers into the TCR beta cDNA libraries. One entry per CDR3 protein, called by TCRdb with MiXCR from the PCR reads. The sample lists approximately 570,000 distinct CDR3 sequences; about 40% were seen once. CDR3 length: 15 amino acids. Germline assignment: CDR1 SGHDN and CDR2 FVKESK. V was clipped by 1 base and J by 7 bases, with 17 bases between them. In its sample, this clonotype was seen a few times. What it binds is unknown. Study conclusions and caveats: There were four or five TRBV segments more frequent in patients than controls, and TRBV5-6, TRBV5-1 and TRBV20-1 were among them.

The sequenced sample was blood. J is TRBJ2-7 and V is TRBV14; D remains unclear. The TCR comes from a girl aged 10 to 17 with multiple sclerosis. The CDR3 coding sequence is TGTGCCAGCAGCCAAGGTAACAGCAAGTCCAAGGAGCAGTACTTC. Amino acid sequence: CASSQGNSKSKEQYF.